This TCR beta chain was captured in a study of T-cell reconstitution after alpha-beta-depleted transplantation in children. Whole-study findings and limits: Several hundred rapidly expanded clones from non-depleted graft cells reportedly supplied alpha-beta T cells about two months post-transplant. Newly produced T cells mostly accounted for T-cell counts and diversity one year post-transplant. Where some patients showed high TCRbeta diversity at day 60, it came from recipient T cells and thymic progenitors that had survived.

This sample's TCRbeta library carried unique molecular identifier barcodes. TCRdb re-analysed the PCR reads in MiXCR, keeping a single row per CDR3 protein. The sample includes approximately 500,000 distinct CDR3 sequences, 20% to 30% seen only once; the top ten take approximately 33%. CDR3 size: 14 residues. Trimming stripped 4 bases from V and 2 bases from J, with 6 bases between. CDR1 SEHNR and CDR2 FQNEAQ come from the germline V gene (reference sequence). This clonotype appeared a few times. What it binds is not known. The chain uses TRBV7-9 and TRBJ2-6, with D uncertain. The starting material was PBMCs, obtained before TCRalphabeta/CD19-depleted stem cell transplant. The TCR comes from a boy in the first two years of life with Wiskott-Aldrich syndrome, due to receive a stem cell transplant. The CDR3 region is CASSSRTGANVLTF. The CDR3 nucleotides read TGTGCCAGCAGCTCAAGAACTGGGGCCAACGTCCTGACTTTC. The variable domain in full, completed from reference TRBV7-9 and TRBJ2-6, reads DTGVSQNPRHKITKRGQNVTFRCDPISEHNRLYWYRQTLGQGPEFLTYFQNEAQLEKSRLLSDRFSAERPKGSFSTLEIQRTEQGDSAMYLCASSSRTGANVLTFGAGSRLTVL.